The 4 T cell receptor beta chains in this list originate from one sample, sequenced in a study of blood T cell repertoires in COVID-19. Here immunoSEQ multiplex PCR was the method, and the copy in TCRdb shows in-frame clones only, minus some. Here the sample spans over 150,000 clones, 83% being singletons. Material: peripheral blood. The origin of the receptors is a woman at least 80 years old with acute or convalescent COVID-19.

This rearrangement joins TRBV9 to TRBJ1-2, with D unresolved. With 4 bases removed from V and 0 bases from J, the gap between germline ends came to 10 bases. The length of the CDR3 is 14 residues. The germline V gene has CDR1 SGDLS and CDR2 YYNGEE. This chain's CDR3 is CASSPRFANYGYTF. For the CDR3, the DNA is TGTGCCAGCAGCCCCCGGTTCGCTAACTATGGCTACACCTTC.

The CDR3 nucleotides are TGTGCCAGCAGCCTGGACCGGGGGGAGGAGACCCAGTACTTC. It codes for CASSLDRGEETQYF. The rearrangement links TRBV7-2 to TRBJ2-5; 7 positions agree with TRBD2. Germline trimming cut 5 bases from V and 5 bases from J; bases unmatched to any gene: 8. The CDR3 consists of 14 residues. Germline-derived CDR1 and CDR2 are SGHTA and FQGNSA.

This clone counts as medium-sized. The V call is TRBV7-3, the J call TRBJ1-3; D is unresolved. The CDR3 loop spans 15 amino acids. The ends were cut back, 3 bases at V and 0 bases at J, with 9 bases in the middle. Germline CDR1 SGHTA, CDR2 FQGTGA. The CDR3 spells CASSLEGSSGNTIYF. The CDR3 DNA reads TGTGCCAGCAGCTTGGAGGGATCCTCTGGAAACACCATATATTTT.

Note on this clone: A read error may account for a junction end that differs from germline. The genes are TRBV6-1 and TRBJ2-1, with D hard to call. The length of the CDR3 is 15 residues. Germline values: CDR1 MNHNS, CDR2 SASEGT. Written as DNA, the CDR3 is TGTGCCAGCAGGGAAGTGAGGAGCTCCTACAATGAGCAGTTCTTC. This encodes CASREVRSSYNEQFF.